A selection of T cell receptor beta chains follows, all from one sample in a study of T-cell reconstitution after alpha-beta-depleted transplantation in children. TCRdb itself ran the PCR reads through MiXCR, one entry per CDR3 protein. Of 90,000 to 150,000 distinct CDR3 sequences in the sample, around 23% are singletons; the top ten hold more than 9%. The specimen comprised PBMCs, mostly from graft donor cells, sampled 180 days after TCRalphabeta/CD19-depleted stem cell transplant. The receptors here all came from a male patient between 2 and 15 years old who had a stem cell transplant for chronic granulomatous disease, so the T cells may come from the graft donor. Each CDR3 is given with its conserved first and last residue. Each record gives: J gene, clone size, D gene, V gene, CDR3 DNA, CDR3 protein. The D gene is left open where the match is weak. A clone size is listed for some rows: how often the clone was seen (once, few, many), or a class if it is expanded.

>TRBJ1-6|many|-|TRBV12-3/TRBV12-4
TGTGCCAGCAGTTTAGAGGGTTCACCCCTCCACTTT
CASSLEGSPLHF
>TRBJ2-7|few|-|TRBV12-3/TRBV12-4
TGTGCCAGCAGCCCGCTTAGAGGGGCGGACGGTAACTACGAGCAGTACTTC
CASSPLRGADGNYEQYF
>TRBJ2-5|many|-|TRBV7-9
TGTGCCAGCAGCCCCTTTGTGGAGACCCAGTACTTC
CASSPFVETQYF
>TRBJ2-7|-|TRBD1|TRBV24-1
TGTGCCACCAGTGATGGGACAGGGGAGCAGTACTTC
CATSDGTGEQYF
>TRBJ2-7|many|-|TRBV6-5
TGTGCCAGCAGTTACCAGGTGGGGTACTCCTACGAGCAGTACTTC
CASSYQVGYSYEQYF
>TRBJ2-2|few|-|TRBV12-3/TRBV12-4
TGTGCCAGCAGTCCCCGTGGTGGGGCGAACACCGGGGAGCTGTTTTTT
CASSPRGGANTGELFF
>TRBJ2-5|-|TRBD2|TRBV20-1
TGCAGTGCTGCCCCTAGACTAGCTTCGAAGACCCAGTACTTC
CSAAPRLASKTQYF
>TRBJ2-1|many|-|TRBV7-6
TGTGCCAGCAGATCCAGCTACAATGAGCAGTTCTTC
CASRSSYNEQFF
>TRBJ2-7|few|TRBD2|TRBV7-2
TGTGCCAGCAGCTCGACTAGCGGGAACTACGAGCAGTACTTC
CASSSTSGNYEQYF
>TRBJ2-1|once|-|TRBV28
TGTGCCAGCAGTTTATTAAGGGTTGGGACAACAGTCTACAATGAGCAGTTCTTC
CASSLLRVGTTVYNEQFF
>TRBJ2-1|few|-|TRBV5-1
TGCGCCAGCAGCTTGGGGGGGGGGCTAAACAATGAGCAGTTCTTC
CASSLGGGLNNEQFF
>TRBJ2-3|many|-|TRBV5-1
TGCGCCAGCAGCTTGCCCGGGAACACAGATACGCAGTATTTT
CASSLPGNTDTQYF
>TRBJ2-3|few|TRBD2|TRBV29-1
TGCAGCGTTGAAGGGGAGGGCGACACAGATACGCAGTATTTT
CSVEGEGDTDTQYF
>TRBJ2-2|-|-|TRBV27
TGTGCCAGCAGGGCAGGGCGGATGAACACCGGGGAGCTGTTTTTT
CASRAGRMNTGELFF
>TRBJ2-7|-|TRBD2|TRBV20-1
TGCAGTGCTAGAGACCCTTCCGGGACCCCTGACAAAGCGGGGCCGTACTTC
CSARDPSGTPDKAGPYF
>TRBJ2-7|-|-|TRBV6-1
TGTGGGGGGACACCCTCGGTTCAACAGCAGTACTTC
CGGTPSVQQQYF
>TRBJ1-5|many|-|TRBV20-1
TGCAGTGCTAGATACAGGGTTGGGCAGCCCCAGCATTTT
CSARYRVGQPQHF
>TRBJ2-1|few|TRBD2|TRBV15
TGTGCCACCAGCAGAGATCTTTTGGGAGGGGCCTACAATGAGCAGTTCTTC
CATSRDLLGGAYNEQFF
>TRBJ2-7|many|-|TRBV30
TGTGCCTGGAGTGTACATTTTGGGTACGAGCAGTACTTC
CAWSVHFGYEQYF
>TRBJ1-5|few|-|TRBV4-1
TGCGCCAGCAGCCAAGACCCACAGGCGCAGCCCCAGCATTTT
CASSQDPQAQPQHF
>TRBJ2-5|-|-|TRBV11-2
TGTGCCAGCAGCTTAGAAGGCTTCAGGGGGGGAGAGACCCAGTACTTC
CASSLEGFRGGETQYF
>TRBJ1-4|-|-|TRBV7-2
TGTGCCAGCAGCCCGGACCCTAATGAAAAACTGTTTTTT
CASSPDPNEKLFF
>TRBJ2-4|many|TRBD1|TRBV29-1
TGCAGCGTTGTTGTGGGGACAGAAAACATTCAGTACTTC
CSVVVGTENIQYF
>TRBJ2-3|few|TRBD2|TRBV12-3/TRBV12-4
TGTGCCAGCAGTCCCTGGCGGGAGAAGAGCACAGATACGCAGTATTTT
CASSPWREKSTDTQYF
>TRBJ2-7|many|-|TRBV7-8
TGTGCCAGCAGCTTAGTGGGGCGGAACTACGAGCAGTACTTC
CASSLVGRNYEQYF
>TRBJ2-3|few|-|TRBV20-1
TGCAGTGCGCCGATGGGGGCTATTGGGAACACAGATACGCAGTATTTT
CSAPMGAIGNTDTQYF
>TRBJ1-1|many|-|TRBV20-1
TGCAGTGCTACGGAACGGGGCACTGAAGCTTTCTTT
CSATERGTEAFF
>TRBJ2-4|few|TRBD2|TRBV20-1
TGCAGTGCTAGAGAAAACGGGAGGCGAAACATTCAGTACTTC
CSARENGRRNIQYF
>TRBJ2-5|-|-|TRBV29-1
TGCAGCGTTGAAGACGGCACAGGGAGGCAAGAGACCCAGTACTTC
CSVEDGTGRQETQYF
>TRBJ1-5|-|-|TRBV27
TGTGCCAGCCGCCGGGGCTTCAATCAGCCCCAGCATTTT
CASRRGFNQPQHF
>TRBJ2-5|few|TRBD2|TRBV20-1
TGCAGTGCCCCTCGGACAGGAGCCCTAGCGGGACAAGAGACCCAGTACTTC
CSAPRTGALAGQETQYF
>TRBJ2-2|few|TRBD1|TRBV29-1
TGCAGCGTCGCCAGGACAGGGAAGACCGGGGAGCTGTTTTTT
CSVARTGKTGELFF
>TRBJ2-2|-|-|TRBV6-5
TGTGCCAGCAGTTTACGGGACCTCGGGGAGCTGTTTTTT
CASSLRDLGELFF
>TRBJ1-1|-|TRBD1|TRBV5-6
TGTGCCAGCAGTTTGCTCCCGGGACAGGCGAACACTGAAGCTTTCTTT
CASSLLPGQANTEAFF
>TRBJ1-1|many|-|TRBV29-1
TGCAGCGTTGAAGGGGGTCAGAGACCGAACACTGAAGCTTTCTTT
CSVEGGQRPNTEAFF
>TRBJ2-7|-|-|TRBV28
TGTGCCAGCGACAATTTTGGCAGGGGCTACGAGCAGTACTTC
CASDNFGRGYEQYF
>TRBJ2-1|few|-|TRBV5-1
TGCGCCAGCAGCTTGGAAGCGCGGACCCTCAGGAGTAATGAGCAGTTCTTC
CASSLEARTLRSNEQFF
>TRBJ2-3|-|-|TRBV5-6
TGTGCCACCAGCTTAATCATGATGATGGATACGCAGTATTTT
CATSLIMMMDTQYF
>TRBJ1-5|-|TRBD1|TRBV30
TGTGCCTGGAGAACAGGGGCGGGTCAGCCCCAGCATTTT
CAWRTGAGQPQHF
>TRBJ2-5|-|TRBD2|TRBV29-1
TGCAGCGGGACTAGCGGGGGGGAGACCCAGTACTTC
CSGTSGGETQYF
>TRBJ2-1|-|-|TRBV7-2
TGTGCCAGCAGCTTATTGGTTCCCAATGAGCAGTTCTTC
CASSLLVPNEQFF
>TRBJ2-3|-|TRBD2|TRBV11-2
TGTGCCAGCAGCTTAGTGAGCGGGGGGGCCGATACGCAGTATTTT
CASSLVSGGADTQYF
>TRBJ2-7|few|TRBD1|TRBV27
TGTGCCAGCAGTTTTTCCCGACAGGGAGAGTACGAGCAGTACTTC
CASSFSRQGEYEQYF
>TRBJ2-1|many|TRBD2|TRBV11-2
TGTGCCAGCAGCTTAGATTGGGCGAGTAGCGGGAGCGATGAGCAGTTCTTC
CASSLDWASSGSDEQFF
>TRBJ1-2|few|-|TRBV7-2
TGTGCCAGCAGGCCCACCTCTGGGACCTATCCTGGCTACACCTTC
CASRPTSGTYPGYTF
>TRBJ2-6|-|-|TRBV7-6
TGTGCCAGCAGCGCCAGGGCTTTTGGGGCCAACGTCCTGACTTTC
CASSARAFGANVLTF
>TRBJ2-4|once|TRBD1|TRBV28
TGTGCCAGCAGTTCCGGACAGGTCACCAGCATTCAGTACTTC
CASSSGQVTSIQYF
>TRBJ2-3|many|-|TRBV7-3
TGTGCCAGCAGGAATCACGGGGGTGATACGCAGTATTTT
CASRNHGGDTQYF
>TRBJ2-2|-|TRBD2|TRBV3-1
TGTGCCAGCAGCCAAGGTAGCGGGAGTTACACCGGGGAGCTGTTTTTT
CASSQGSGSYTGELFF
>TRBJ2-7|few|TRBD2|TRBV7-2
TGTGCCAGCAGCCCGGGGGGGAACTACGAGCAGTACTTC
CASSPGGNYEQYF
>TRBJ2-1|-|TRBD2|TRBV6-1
TGTGCCAGCAGCCCGGATCGACTAGCGGGAATTTACAATGAGCAGTTCTTC
CASSPDRLAGIYNEQFF
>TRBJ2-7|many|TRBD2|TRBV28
TGTGCCAGCAGTTCCGCCCAAGCGGGAGCAGGCTACGAGCAGTACTTC
CASSSAQAGAGYEQYF
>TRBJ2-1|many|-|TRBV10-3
TGTGCCATCAGTGACCAGGGCAGGAACAATGAGCAGTTCTTC
CAISDQGRNNEQFF
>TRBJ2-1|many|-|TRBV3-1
TGTGCCAGCAGCCATTGGGCAGGGCGTCTAACGAGCTCCTACAATGAGCAGTTCTTC
CASSHWAGRLTSSYNEQFF
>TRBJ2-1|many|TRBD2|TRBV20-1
TGCAGTGCTATTTCGGATAGCGGGAGTATCATCGATGAGCAGTTCTTC
CSAISDSGSIIDEQFF